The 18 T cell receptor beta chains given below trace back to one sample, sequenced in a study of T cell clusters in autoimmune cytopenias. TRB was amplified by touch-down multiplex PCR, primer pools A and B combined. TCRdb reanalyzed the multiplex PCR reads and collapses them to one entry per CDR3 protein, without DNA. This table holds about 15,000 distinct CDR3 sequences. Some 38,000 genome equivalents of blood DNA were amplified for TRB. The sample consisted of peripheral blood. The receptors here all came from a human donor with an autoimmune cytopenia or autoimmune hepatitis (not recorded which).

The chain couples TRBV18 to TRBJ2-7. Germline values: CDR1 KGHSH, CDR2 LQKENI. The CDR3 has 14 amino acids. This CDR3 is CASSPPGRSYEQYF.

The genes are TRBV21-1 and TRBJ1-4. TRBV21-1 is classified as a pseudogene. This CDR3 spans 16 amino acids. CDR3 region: CASSKSRWRGNEKLFF.

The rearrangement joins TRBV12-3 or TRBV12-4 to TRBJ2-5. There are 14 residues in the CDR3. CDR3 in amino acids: CASSFGGSLGTQYF.

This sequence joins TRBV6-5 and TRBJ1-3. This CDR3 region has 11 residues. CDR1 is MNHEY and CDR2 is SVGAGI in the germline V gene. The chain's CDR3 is CASSAGNTIYF.

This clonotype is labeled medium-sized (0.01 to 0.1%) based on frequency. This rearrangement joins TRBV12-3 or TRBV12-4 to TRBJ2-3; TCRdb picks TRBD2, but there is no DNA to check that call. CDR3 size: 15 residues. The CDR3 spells CASSLLAGGPDTQYF.

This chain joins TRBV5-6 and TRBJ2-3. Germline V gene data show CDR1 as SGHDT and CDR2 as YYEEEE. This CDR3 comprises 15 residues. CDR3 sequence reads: CASSFGLADADTQYF.

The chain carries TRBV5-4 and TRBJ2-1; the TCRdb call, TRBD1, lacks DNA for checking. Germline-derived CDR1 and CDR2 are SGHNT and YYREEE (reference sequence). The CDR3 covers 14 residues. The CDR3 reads CASSGQGALSEQFF.

The CDR3 loop is CSAVPSGASTDTQYF. This rearrangement joins TRBV20-1 to TRBJ2-3; the TCRdb call, TRBD2, lacks DNA for checking. The CDR3 contains 15 residues. CDR1 and CDR2 from the germline V gene are DFQATT and SNEGSKA (reference sequence).

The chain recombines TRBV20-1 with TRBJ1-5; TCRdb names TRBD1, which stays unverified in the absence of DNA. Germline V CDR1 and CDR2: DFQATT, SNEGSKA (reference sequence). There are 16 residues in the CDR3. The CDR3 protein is CSARGPRAGSNQPQHF.

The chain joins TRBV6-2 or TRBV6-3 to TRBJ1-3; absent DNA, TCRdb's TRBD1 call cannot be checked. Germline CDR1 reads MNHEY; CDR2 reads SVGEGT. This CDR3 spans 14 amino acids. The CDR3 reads CASSPQGMGSTIYF.

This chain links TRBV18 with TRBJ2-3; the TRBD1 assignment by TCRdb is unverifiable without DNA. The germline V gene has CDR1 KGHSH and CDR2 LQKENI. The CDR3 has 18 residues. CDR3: CASSPLTSRGGPGNTQYF.

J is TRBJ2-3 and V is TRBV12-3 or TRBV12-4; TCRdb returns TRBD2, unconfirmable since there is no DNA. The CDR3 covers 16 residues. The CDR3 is CASSLGRGGHADTQYF.

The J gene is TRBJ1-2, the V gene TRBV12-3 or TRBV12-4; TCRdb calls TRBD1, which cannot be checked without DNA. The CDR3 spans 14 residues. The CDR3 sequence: CASSRTGVDYGYTF.

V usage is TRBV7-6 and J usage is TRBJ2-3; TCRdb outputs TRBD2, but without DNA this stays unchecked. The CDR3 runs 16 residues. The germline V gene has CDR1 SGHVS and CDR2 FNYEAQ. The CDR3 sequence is CASSLGSGRGTDTQYF. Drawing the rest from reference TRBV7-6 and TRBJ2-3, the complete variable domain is GAGVSQSPRYKVTKRGQDVALRCDPISGHVSLYWYRQALGQGPEFLTYFNYEAQQDKSGLPNDRFSAERPEGSISTLTIQRTEQRDSAMYRCASSLGSGRGTDTQYFGPGTRLTVL.

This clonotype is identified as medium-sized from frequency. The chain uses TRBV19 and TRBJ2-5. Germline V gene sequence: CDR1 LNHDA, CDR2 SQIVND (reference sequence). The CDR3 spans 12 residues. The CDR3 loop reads CASSRNTETQYF.

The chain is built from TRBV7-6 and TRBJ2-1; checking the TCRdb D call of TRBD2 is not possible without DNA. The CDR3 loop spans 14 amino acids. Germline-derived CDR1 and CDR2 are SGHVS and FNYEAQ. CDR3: CASSFGTSRGEQFF.

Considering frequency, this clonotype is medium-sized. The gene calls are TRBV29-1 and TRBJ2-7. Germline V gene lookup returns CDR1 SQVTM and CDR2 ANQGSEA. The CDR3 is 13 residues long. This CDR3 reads CSVKGKPTYEQYF.

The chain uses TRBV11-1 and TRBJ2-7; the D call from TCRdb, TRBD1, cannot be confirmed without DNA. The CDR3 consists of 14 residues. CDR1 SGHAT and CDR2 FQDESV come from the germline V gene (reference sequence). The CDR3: CASSLARGPYEQYF.